The entry below gives a single T cell receptor (beta chain) sequence along with its context. The entry originates in a study of radiation and T cells in renal cell carcinoma. Repertoires were generated with immunoSEQ multiplex PCR, while TCRdb's copy carries only in-frame clones and drops some. The table has 100,000 or so clones, 86% seen once. Time point specified: baseline pretreatment blood. Treatment noted: 15 Gy SBRT to primary tumor, nephrectomy 4 weeks later. The CDR3 sequence is 18 residues long. The trim removed 5 bases at V and 4 bases at J, leaving 15 bases unmatched. The germline V gene encodes CDR1 LNHNV and CDR2 YYDKDF (reference sequence).

The origin of this receptor is a man aged 50 to 59 with renal cell carcinoma. Here the sequenced sample was blood, taken from a patient whose treatment included radiotherapy and nephrectomy. The gene calls are TRBV15 and TRBJ2-5, with 11 bases identical to TRBD2. In DNA, the CDR3 is TGTGCCACCAGCGGACTTACTAGCGGGAGACCCATCGGAGAGACCCAGTACTTC. This codes for CATSGLTSGRPIGETQYF.